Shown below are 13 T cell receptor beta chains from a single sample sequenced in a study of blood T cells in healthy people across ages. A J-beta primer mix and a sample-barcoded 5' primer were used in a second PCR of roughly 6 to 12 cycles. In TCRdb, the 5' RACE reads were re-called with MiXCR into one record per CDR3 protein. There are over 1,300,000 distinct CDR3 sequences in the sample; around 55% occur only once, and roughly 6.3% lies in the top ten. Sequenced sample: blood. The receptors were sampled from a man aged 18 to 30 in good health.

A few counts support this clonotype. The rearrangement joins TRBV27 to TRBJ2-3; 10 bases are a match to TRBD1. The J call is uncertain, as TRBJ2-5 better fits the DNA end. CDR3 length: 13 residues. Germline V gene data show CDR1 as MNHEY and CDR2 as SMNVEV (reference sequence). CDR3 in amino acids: CASSLGDRGTQYF. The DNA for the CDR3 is TGTGCCAGCAGTTTAGGGGACAGGGGTACCCAGTACTTC.

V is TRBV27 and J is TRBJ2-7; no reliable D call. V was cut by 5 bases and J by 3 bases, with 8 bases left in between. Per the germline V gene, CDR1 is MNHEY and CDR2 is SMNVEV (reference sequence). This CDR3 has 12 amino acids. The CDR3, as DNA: TGTGCCAGCAGTGATGATGACTACGAGCAGTACTTC. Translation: CASSDDDYEQYF.

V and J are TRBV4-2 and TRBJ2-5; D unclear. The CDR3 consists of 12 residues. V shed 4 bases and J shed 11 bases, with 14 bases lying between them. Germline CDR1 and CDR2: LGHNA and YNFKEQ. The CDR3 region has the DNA TGTGCCAGCAGCCCCGAGAATCCTGAGCAGTACTTC. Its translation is CASSPENPEQYF.

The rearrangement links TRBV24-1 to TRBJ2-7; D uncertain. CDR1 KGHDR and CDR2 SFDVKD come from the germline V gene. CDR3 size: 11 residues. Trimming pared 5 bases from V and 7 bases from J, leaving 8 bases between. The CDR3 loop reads CATSAVNEQYF. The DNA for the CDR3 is TGTGCCACCAGTGCCGTTAATGAGCAGTACTTC.

The CDR3 loop is CSARESGGQPQHF. The CDR3, as DNA: TGCAGTGCTAGGGAATCGGGGGGTCAGCCCCAGCATTTT. The rearrangement uses TRBV20-1 and TRBJ1-5, with D tentatively TRBD1 (5 bases). The CDR3 is 13 residues long. The germline V gene has CDR1 DFQATT and CDR2 SNEGSKA (reference sequence). V shed 3 bases and J shed 6 bases, with 12 bases lying between them.

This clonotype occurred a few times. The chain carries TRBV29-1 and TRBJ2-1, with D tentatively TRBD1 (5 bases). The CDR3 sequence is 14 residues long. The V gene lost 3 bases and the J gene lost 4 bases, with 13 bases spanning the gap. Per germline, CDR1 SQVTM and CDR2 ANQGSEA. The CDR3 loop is CSVDGGRVYNEQFF. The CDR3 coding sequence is TGCAGCGTTGATGGCGGCAGGGTATACAATGAGCAGTTCTTC.

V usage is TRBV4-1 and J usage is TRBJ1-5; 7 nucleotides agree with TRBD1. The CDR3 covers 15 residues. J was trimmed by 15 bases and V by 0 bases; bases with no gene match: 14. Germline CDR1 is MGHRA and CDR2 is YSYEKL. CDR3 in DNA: TGCGCCAGCAGCCAAGATCCGGGGACAGAAGGAAGCGTGCATTTT. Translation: CASSQDPGTEGSVHF.

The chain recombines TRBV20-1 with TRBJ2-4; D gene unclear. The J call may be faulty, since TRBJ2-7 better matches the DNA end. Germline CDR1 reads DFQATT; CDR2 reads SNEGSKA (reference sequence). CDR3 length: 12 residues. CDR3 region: CSASPLPYEQYF. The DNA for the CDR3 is TGCAGTGCTAGCCCGTTGCCCTACGAGCAGTACTTC.

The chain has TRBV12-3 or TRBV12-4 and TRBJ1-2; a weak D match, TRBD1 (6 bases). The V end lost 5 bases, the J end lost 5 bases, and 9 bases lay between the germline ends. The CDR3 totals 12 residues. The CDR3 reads CASSTGWYGYTF. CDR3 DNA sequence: TGTGCCAGCAGTACAGGGTGGTATGGCTACACCTTC.

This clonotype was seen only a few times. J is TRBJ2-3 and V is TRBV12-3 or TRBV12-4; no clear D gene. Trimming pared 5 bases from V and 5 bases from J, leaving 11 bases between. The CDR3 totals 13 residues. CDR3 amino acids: CASSRSWGDTQYF. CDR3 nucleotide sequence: TGTGCCAGCAGTCGCTCCTGGGGAGATACGCAGTATTTT.

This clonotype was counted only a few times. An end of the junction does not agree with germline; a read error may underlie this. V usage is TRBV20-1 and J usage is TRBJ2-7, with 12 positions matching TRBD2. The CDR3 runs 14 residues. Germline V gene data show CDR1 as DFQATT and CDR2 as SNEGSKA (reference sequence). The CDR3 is CSASGGGSPYEQYF. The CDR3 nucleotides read TGTAGTGCTAGCGGGGGGGGTTCTCCCTACGAGCAGTACTTC.

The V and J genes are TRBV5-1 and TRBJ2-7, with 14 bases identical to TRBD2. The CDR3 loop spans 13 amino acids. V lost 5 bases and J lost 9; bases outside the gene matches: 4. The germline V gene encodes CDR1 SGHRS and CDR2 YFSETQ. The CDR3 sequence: CASRGTSGSRQYF. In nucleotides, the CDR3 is TGCGCCAGCAGAGGGACTAGCGGGAGCAGGCAGTACTTC.

The DNA for the CDR3 is TGTGCCAGCAGTTTATCCGCCCAGGGTGTGGGACTAGCGAGCACAGATACGCAGTATTTT. Translation: CASSLSAQGVGLASTDTQYF. The chain is built from TRBV27 and TRBJ2-3, with 10 bases identical to TRBD2. Trimming took 0 bases from V and 0 from J; bases not matched to a gene: 12. There are 20 residues in the CDR3. Per the germline V gene, CDR1 is MNHEY and CDR2 is SMNVEV (reference sequence).